The 16 T cell receptor beta chains in this list originate from one sample, sequenced in a study of CD8 T cells in Susac syndrome (dated by TCRdb to between 2019 and 2020). The library was prepared using the immunoSEQ multiplex PCR assay. RNA was extracted with the RNeasy kit and about 0.5 to 1 ug was reverse transcribed using random hexamers. TCRdb reprocessed the public reads (quality trimming at Q25 with fastp, clone calling with MiXCR) and kept in-frame beta chains. Each entry merges the rows of one CDR3 protein and shows their most common DNA and genes. This sample gives about 200,000 distinct CDR3 sequences in total; over 85% of them show up just once. The top ten clonotypes cover about 0.095% of the sample. Sequencing used CD4+ T cells from PBMCs. Receptors originate from a human donor in good health.

The CDR3, as DNA: TGCAGTGCTAGAGTAGCGGGCAATGAGCAGTTCTTC. Its protein is CSARVAGNEQFF. V usage is TRBV20-1 and J usage is TRBJ2-1; TRBD2 agrees at 7 bases. The trim removed 1 base at V and 6 bases at J, leaving 0 bases unmatched. CDR1 is DFQATT and CDR2 is SNEGSKA in the germline V gene (reference sequence). The CDR3 spans 12 residues.

The V call is TRBV13, the J call TRBJ1-1; TRBD1 aligns across 10 bases. With 5 bases clipped from V and 7 bases from J, the junction kept 7 bases outside the gene matches. Germline V gives CDR1 PRHDT, CDR2 FYEKMQ (reference sequence). CDR3 size: 14 residues. This CDR3 reads CASSASGTGDEAFF. The CDR3 region has the DNA TGTGCCAGCAGCGCCTCCGGGACAGGGGATGAAGCTTTCTTT.

The chain uses TRBV4-1 and TRBJ1-1; 9 bases are shared with TRBD1. V dropped 8 bases and J dropped 1; count of bases not matched to a gene: 8. Germline CDR1 is MGHRA and CDR2 is YSYEKL. The CDR3 runs 15 residues. The CDR3 loop is CASRVGQGPNTEAFF. The CDR3 nucleotides are TGCGCCAGCCGCGTGGGACAGGGCCCGAACACTGAAGCTTTCTTT.

The chain has TRBV9 and TRBJ1-1; no definite D call. The CDR3 spans 15 residues. Germline lookup yields CDR1 SGDLS and CDR2 YYNGEE. V was cut by 0 bases and J by 0 bases, with 9 bases left in between. The CDR3 DNA is TGTGCCAGCAGCGTAGTAGCCTGGCTGAACACTGAAGCTTTCTTT. This encodes CASSVVAWLNTEAFF.

This clonotype has a single count. V and J are TRBV24-1 and TRBJ2-3, with D tentatively TRBD2 (7 bases). Deletions cut 4 bases from V and 0 bases from J, with 10 bases between. Germline V gene sequence: CDR1 KGHDR, CDR2 SFDVKD. This CDR3 comprises 15 residues. This CDR3 reads CATSDRGASTDTQYF. The DNA for the CDR3 is TGTGCCACCAGTGACCGGGGGGCTAGCACAGATACGCAGTATTTT.

The chain couples TRBV3-1 to TRBJ1-2; D uncertain. CDR1 and CDR2 from the germline V gene are LGHDT and YNNKEL (reference sequence). V shed 0 bases and J shed 5 bases, with 19 bases lying between them. The CDR3 runs to 17 residues. The CDR3 bases are TGTGCCAGCAGCCAAGATACCATAGGAGGACGAGGGTATGGCTACACCTTC. Translation: CASSQDTIGGRGYGYTF.

This rearrangement joins TRBV5-6 to TRBJ2-3; 10 nucleotides match TRBD2. Trimming at V came to 1 base and at J to 2 bases, leaving 1 base not matched to a gene. This CDR3 region has 15 residues. CDR1 is SGHDT, CDR2 YYEEEE, per germline. CDR3 DNA sequence: TGTGCCAGCAGCTTGACTAGCGGGGTCACAGATACGCAGTATTTT. Translating it yields CASSLTSGVTDTQYF.

V and J are TRBV20-1 and TRBJ2-7, with D possibly being TRBD2 (5 bases). CDR3 length: 13 residues. Trimming removed 6 bases at V and 7 bases at J, with 19 bases between. The V gene's germline CDR1 is DFQATT and CDR2 SNEGSKA (reference sequence). As DNA, the CDR3 is TGCAGTGCGACAACGGGATACATCGAGGAGCAGTACTTC. The encoded protein is CSATTGYIEEQYF.

The chain recombines TRBV28 with TRBJ2-7, with TRBD2 matching over 9 bases. This CDR3 spans 16 amino acids. The trim removed 4 bases at V and 2 bases at J, leaving 9 bases unmatched. Germline V gives CDR1 MDHEN, CDR2 SYDVKM. CDR3 in DNA: TGTGCCAGCAGTTCCCTCGCGGGAGGGCCTGCCTACGAGCAGTACGTC. Its translation: CASSSLAGGPAYEQYV.

J is TRBJ1-5 and V is TRBV28; a possible D gene is TRBD1 (6 bases). The CDR3 contains 14 residues. Germline CDR1 MDHEN, CDR2 SYDVKM. The ends were cut back, 4 bases at V and 7 bases at J, with 14 bases in the middle. The CDR3 DNA reads TGTGCCAGCAGTTGGTCAGGGGCGTCCCAGCCCCAGCATTTT. Translated, it gives CASSWSGASQPQHF. Combining the CDR3 with reference TRBV28 and TRBJ1-5 gives the whole variable domain DVKVTQSSRYLVKRTGEKVFLECVQDMDHENMFWYRQDPGLGLRLIYFSYDVKMKEKGDIPEGYSVSREKKERFSLILESASTNQTSMYLCASSWSGASQPQHFGDGTRLSIL.

This clonotype was detected only a few times. The V gene is TRBV20-1, the J gene TRBJ2-5; possible D gene TRBD1, 5 bases. Germline V CDR1 and CDR2: DFQATT, SNEGSKA (reference sequence). The CDR3 contains 12 residues. CDR3 sequence: CSLQGVQETQYF. CDR3 nucleotide sequence: TGCAGCCTGCAGGGCGTTCAAGAGACCCAGTACTTC.

The chain recombines TRBV5-4 with TRBJ1-1; D gene unclear. Deletions cut 1 base from V and 1 base from J, with 8 bases between. CDR3 length: 14 residues. Looked up from germline, CDR1 is SGHNT and CDR2 is YYREEE (reference sequence). This CDR3 is CASSLPIGNTEAFF. The DNA of the CDR3 is TGTGCCAGCAGCTTGCCTATCGGGAACACTGAAGCTTTCTTT.

The chain joins TRBV20-1 to TRBJ2-4; D remains unclear. Deletions cut 5 bases from V and 9 bases from J, with 8 bases between. The CDR3 has 10 residues. Germline V gene sequence: CDR1 DFQATT, CDR2 SNEGSKA (reference sequence). CDR3 bases: TGCAGTGCTGCTCTGGCCATTCAGTACTTC. It specifies CSAALAIQYF.

The chain uses TRBV6-2 or TRBV6-3 and TRBJ2-1, with D hard to call. Germline V gene lookup returns CDR1 MNHEY and CDR2 SVGEGT. The CDR3 has 15 amino acids. The germline V and J ends were trimmed by 5 bases and 3 bases, with 14 bases remaining between them. The CDR3 region is CASSELADRYNEQFF. In nucleotides, the CDR3 is TGTGCCAGCAGTGAGTTGGCGGACCGCTACAATGAGCAGTTCTTC.

The V call is TRBV29-1, the J call TRBJ2-5; TRBD1 or TRBD2 may be the D gene (5 bases each). V lost 3 bases, J lost 7 bases, and 15 bases lay in between. Germline-derived CDR1 and CDR2 are SQVTM and ANQGSEA. The CDR3 loop spans 13 amino acids. CDR3 DNA: TGCAGCGTTGACCCGGACGGGGCGTGGACCCAGTACTTC. Translation gives CSVDPDGAWTQYF. The full variable domain, completed using reference TRBV29-1 and TRBJ2-5, is SAVISQKPSRDICQRGTSLTIQCQVDSQVTMMFWYRQQPGQSLTLIATANQGSEATYESGFVIDKFPISRPNLTFSTLTVSNMSPEDSSIYLCSVDPDGAWTQYFGPGTRLLVL.

The CDR3 loop is CASSSGTGVSDTQYF. CDR3 nucleotides: TGTGCCAGCAGCTCCGGGACAGGGGTTTCAGATACGCAGTATTTT. The genes are TRBV13 and TRBJ2-3; TRBD1 matches 10 bases. Germline-derived CDR1 and CDR2 are PRHDT and FYEKMQ (reference sequence). Trimming removed 4 bases from V and 4 bases from J; junction bases left unmatched: 5. The CDR3 is made up of 15 amino acids.